This entry lists 30 T cell receptor beta chains sequenced from one sample in a study of blood T cells in healthy people across ages. Sample-barcoded 5' priming and a J-beta primer mix drove a second PCR of roughly 7 to 11 cycles. TCRdb itself ran the 5' RACE reads through MiXCR, one entry per CDR3 protein. The profile shows 1,500,000 or so distinct CDR3 sequences, 59% of them singletons. Sequencing was done on a sample of blood. All receptors derive from a man in his late teens or twenties in good health.

The chain employs TRBV20-1 and TRBJ1-5; D gene unclear. Trimming left V 3 bases short and J 7 bases short, with 13 bases between. CDR1 DFQATT and CDR2 SNEGSKA come from the germline V gene (reference sequence). This CDR3 region has 13 residues. The CDR3 sequence: CSASPSTRQPQHF. The CDR3 DNA reads TGCAGTGCTAGTCCAAGCACGAGGCAGCCCCAGCATTTT.

The CDR3, as DNA: TGCAGTGCTCCTAATAGCGGGACCCCCGGGGAGCAGTTCTTC. Its protein product is CSAPNSGTPGEQFF. The V gene is TRBV20-1, the J gene TRBJ2-1, with 8 nucleotides matching TRBD2. Trimming took 5 bases from V and 10 from J; bases not matched to a gene: 13. The CDR3 spans 14 residues. The germline V gene encodes CDR1 DFQATT and CDR2 SNEGSKA (reference sequence).

The gene calls are TRBV28 and TRBJ2-1; 10 bases are a match to TRBD1. The CDR3 sequence is 15 residues long. The V segment lost 8 bases and the J segment 6 bases; nucleotides outside the gene matches: 10. The germline CDR1 and CDR2 sequences are MDHEN and SYDVKM. The CDR3: CASDYRDRGFNEQFF. CDR3 nucleotide sequence: TGTGCCAGCGATTACCGGGACAGGGGCTTCAATGAGCAGTTCTTC.

The chain links TRBV9 to TRBJ2-1; D is perhaps TRBD2 (6 bases). The CDR3 is 14 residues long. Trimming removed 1 base at V and 10 bases at J, with 15 bases between. Germline V gene data show CDR1 as SGDLS and CDR2 as YYNGEE. The chain's CDR3 is CASSVRTSLGEQFF. CDR3 coding DNA: TGTGCCAGCAGCGTACGCACTAGCCTTGGGGAGCAGTTCTTC.

The chain joins TRBV27 to TRBJ2-7; 10 bases line up with TRBD2. V gave up 5 bases and J gave up 4 bases; unmatched junction bases: 8. In germline, CDR1 is MNHEY, CDR2 SMNVEV (reference sequence). The CDR3 length is 15 residues. In DNA, the CDR3 is TGTGCCAGCAGTCCCAGCGGGGGGGCCGGGTACGAGCAGTACTTC. Encoded protein: CASSPSGGAGYEQYF.

The DNA for the CDR3 is TGCAGCGTTGAGGGACAGGGAACCCTCTACGAGCAGTTCTTC. Its protein is CSVEGQGTLYEQFF. The chain joins TRBV29-1 to TRBJ2-1, with 9 bases that match TRBD1. V dropped 3 bases and J dropped 10; count of bases not matched to a gene: 10. CDR1 SQVTM and CDR2 ANQGSEA come from the germline V gene. This CDR3 is 14 amino acids long.

The chain links TRBV11-2 to TRBJ2-7; TRBD1 matches at 8 bases. The V gene's germline CDR1 is SGHAT and CDR2 FQNNGV. The CDR3 extends over 16 amino acids. The ends lost 5 bases at V and 1 base at J; junction bases unmatched: 10. This CDR3 reads CASSTPRGPRSYEQYF. DNA for the CDR3: TGTGCCAGCAGCACACCCAGGGGGCCAAGGTCCTACGAGCAGTACTTC.

The count of this clonotype is one. The chain uses TRBV28 and TRBJ2-1; 13 bases match TRBD2. V lost 6 bases, J lost 14 bases, and 7 bases stayed unmatched. The CDR3 is made up of 13 amino acids. The germline V gene has CDR1 MDHEN and CDR2 SYDVKM. CDR3: CASRTSGGEVEFF. The CDR3 bases are TGTGCCAGCAGAACTAGCGGGGGGGAGGTGGAGTTCTTC.

The sample holds one count of this clonotype. CDR3 DNA sequence: TGCGCCAGCAGTCTCCGGGCGGGACGCGATACGCAGTATTTT. Protein product: CASSLRAGRDTQYF. V and J are TRBV4-1 and TRBJ2-3, with D perhaps TRBD2 (6 bases). V was pared by 6 bases and J by 6 bases, with 16 bases between. The germline V gene has CDR1 MGHRA and CDR2 YSYEKL. This CDR3 is built from 14 residues.

This clonotype was detected once. The chain couples TRBV9 to TRBJ2-5; a weak D match, TRBD1 (6 bases). The end of the DNA aligns better with TRBJ2-7, so the J call may be wrong. The CDR3 covers 15 residues. Germline-derived CDR1 and CDR2 are SGDLS and YYNGEE. This chain's CDR3 is CASSVESGTIDEQYF. The CDR3 DNA is TGTGCCAGCAGCGTAGAATCCGGGACAATTGACGAGCAGTACTTC.

This clonotype was picked up a small number of times. This chain connects TRBV27 to TRBJ2-1; no firm D call. CDR1 and CDR2 (germline): MNHEY, SMNVEV (reference sequence). V dropped 2 bases and J dropped 8 bases, with 10 bases sitting between them. CDR3 length: 13 residues. The CDR3 region has the DNA TGTGCCAGCAGTTTAATAGGGCTACATGAGCAGTTCTTC. Its translation: CASSLIGLHEQFF.

This clonotype showed up just once. The chain is built from TRBV7-2 and TRBJ2-5; TRBD2 is a possible D gene (5 bases). Trimming removed 5 bases at V and 5 bases at J, with 18 bases between. Germline assignment: CDR1 SGHTA and CDR2 FQGNSA. There are 15 residues in the CDR3. CDR3 residues: CASSLTRRLGETQYF. In DNA, the CDR3 is TGTGCCAGCAGCCTAACTAGGAGGTTAGGGGAGACCCAGTACTTC.

The chain joins TRBV4-1 to TRBJ1-1; D is possibly TRBD1 (5 bases). This CDR3 is built from 14 residues. The germline V gene has CDR1 MGHRA and CDR2 YSYEKL. With 3 bases removed from V and 1 base from J, the gap between germline ends came to 9 bases. Here the CDR3 reads CASSHRDPNTEAFF. The CDR3 coding sequence is TGCGCCAGCAGCCACCGGGACCCGAACACTGAAGCTTTCTTT.

This rearrangement joins TRBV4-2 to TRBJ1-1; TRBD1 is a possible D gene (6 bases). Germline V gives CDR1 LGHNA, CDR2 YNFKEQ. Deletions cut 4 bases from V and 11 bases from J, with 23 bases between. CDR3 length equals 15 residues. Written as DNA, the CDR3 is TGTGCCAGCAGCCCTGGGCCTGTAAGTTCGAGGGGGGCTTTCTTT. This encodes CASSPGPVSSRGAFF.

Only a few counts were recorded for this clonotype. The chain carries TRBV20-1 and TRBJ2-1; 8 bases line up with TRBD1. This CDR3 is built from 15 residues. The V gene's germline CDR1 is DFQATT and CDR2 SNEGSKA (reference sequence). V lost 4 bases, J lost 4 bases, and 9 bases stayed unmatched. In nucleotides, the CDR3 is TGCAGTGCTACCTCCGACAGGGGCGATTACAATGAGCAGTTCTTC. Residues: CSATSDRGDYNEQFF.

A few counts support this clonotype. V gene TRBV12-3 or TRBV12-4 combines with J gene TRBJ2-5, with 7 bases identical to TRBD1. This CDR3 has 15 residues. V trimming: 6 bases; J trimming: 4 bases; junction bases outside the gene matches: 11. CDR3 sequence (DNA): TGTGCCAGCAGCCTCTCTCAGGGGGTAGCAGAGACCCAGTACTTC. Its translation: CASSLSQGVAETQYF.

The sample holds many counts of this clonotype. This chain uses TRBV20-1 with TRBJ2-7; TRBD1 aligns across 8 bases. Unmatched junction bases numbered 4, after V lost 5 bases and J lost 4 bases. The CDR3 consists of 12 residues. Germline V gene data show CDR1 as DFQATT and CDR2 as SNEGSKA (reference sequence). CDR3 sequence (DNA): TGCAGTGCTGACGACAGGGGATACGAGCAGTACTTC. It codes for CSADDRGYEQYF.

V is TRBV20-1 and J is TRBJ2-7, with 9 bases matching TRBD2. The CDR3 has 14 amino acids. Unmatched junction bases numbered 2, after V lost 0 bases and J lost 2 bases. The germline V gene encodes CDR1 DFQATT and CDR2 SNEGSKA (reference sequence). CDR3 sequence (DNA): TGCAGTGCTAGAGATCTAGCGGGGCCCTACGAGCAGTACTTC. Protein: CSARDLAGPYEQYF.

The V and J genes are TRBV7-6 and TRBJ2-7; tentative D call: TRBD1 (6 bases). This CDR3 has 15 amino acids. The ends were cut back, 4 bases at V and 2 bases at J, with 15 bases in the middle. Germline CDR1 reads SGHVS; CDR2 reads FNYEAQ. This CDR3 reads CASSSSGTQTYEQYF. Here the CDR3 DNA reads TGTGCCAGCAGCTCATCCGGGACACAAACCTACGAGCAGTACTTC. The full variable domain, completed using reference TRBV7-6 and TRBJ2-7, is GAGVSQSPRYKVTKRGQDVALRCDPISGHVSLYWYRQALGQGPEFLTYFNYEAQQDKSGLPNDRFSAERPEGSISTLTIQRTEQRDSAMYRCASSSSGTQTYEQYFGPGTRLTVT.

J is TRBJ1-1 and V is TRBV4-1; 7 nucleotides agree with TRBD1. Germline values: CDR1 MGHRA, CDR2 YSYEKL. The junction had 5 bases not matched to a gene; V was cut back by 5 bases and J by 5 bases. The CDR3 is 13 amino acids. The CDR3 nucleotides are TGCGCCAGCAGCAGATCGACAGGGACTGAAGCTTTCTTT. Amino acid sequence: CASSRSTGTEAFF.

The table lists this clonotype with a few counts. V and J are TRBV20-1 and TRBJ1-1; D is ambiguous. The CDR3 length is 13 residues. V was trimmed by 3 bases and J by 1 base, leaving 9 bases between them. Per germline, CDR1 DFQATT and CDR2 SNEGSKA (reference sequence). The CDR3 sequence: CSASQNTNTEAFF. CDR3 DNA sequence: TGCAGTGCTAGTCAAAACACGAACACTGAAGCTTTCTTT.

The rearrangement joins TRBV6-5 to TRBJ1-2; possible D gene TRBD1, 5 bases. The CDR3 runs 13 residues. The V end was cut by 2 bases, the J end by 8 bases, with 12 bases between. Germline CDR1 is MNHEY and CDR2 is SVGAGI. The chain's CDR3 is CASSYNQGRGYTF. CDR3 nucleotides: TGTGCCAGCAGTTACAACCAGGGCAGAGGCTACACCTTC.

The gene calls are TRBV20-1 and TRBJ1-2; D is possibly TRBD1 (6 bases). V lost 1 base to trimming and J lost 7 bases, with 13 bases between them. The CDR3 covers 13 residues. Per the germline V gene, CDR1 is DFQATT and CDR2 is SNEGSKA (reference sequence). DNA for the CDR3: TGCAGTGCTAGAGTCATAGGGGGGGGTGGCTACACCTTC. Its translation: CSARVIGGGGYTF.

The chain couples TRBV6-5 to TRBJ2-2; 8 nucleotides match TRBD1. Losses at the gene ends were 7 bases for V and 2 bases for J; bases not matched to a gene: 9. The CDR3 extends over 16 amino acids. The germline V gene encodes CDR1 MNHEY and CDR2 SVGAGI. CDR3 DNA: TGTGCCAGCAACACTCTGGACAGGGTTAACACCGGGGAGCTGTTTTTT. Residues: CASNTLDRVNTGELFF.

This clonotype was seen more than once but under ten times. V gene TRBV7-2 combines with J gene TRBJ1-1, with D tentatively TRBD1 (6 bases). Trimming removed 5 bases from V and 1 base from J, with 11 bases in between. The CDR3 extends over 14 amino acids. Germline loops: CDR1 SGHTA, CDR2 FQGNSA. CDR3 nucleotide sequence: TGTGCCAGCAGCCCCGGGACACCGAACACTGAAGCTTTCTTT. Protein sequence: CASSPGTPNTEAFF.

This clonotype was found once. The gene calls are TRBV7-9 and TRBJ1-1; the D is unclear. The CDR3 loop spans 11 amino acids. Germline loops: CDR1 SEHNR, CDR2 FQNEAQ (reference sequence). V lost 8 bases to trimming and J lost 11 bases, with 15 bases between them. This chain's CDR3 is CASEAVGEAFF. DNA of the CDR3: TGTGCCAGCGAGGCGGTCGGGGAGGCTTTCTTT.

The V call is TRBV6-1, the J call TRBJ2-6, with D possibly TRBD1 on 5 matching bases. This CDR3 region has 16 residues. Germline values: CDR1 MNHNS, CDR2 SASEGT. V was clipped by 1 base and J by 1 base, with 8 bases between them. As DNA, the CDR3 is TGTGCCAGCAGTGAAGTGGGGCGATCTGGGGCCAACGTCCTGACTTTC. Translating it yields CASSEVGRSGANVLTF.

The J gene is TRBJ1-2, the V gene TRBV15, with D hard to call. V shed 0 bases and J shed 0 bases, with 8 bases lying between them. CDR1 is LNHNV and CDR2 is YYDKDF in the germline V gene (reference sequence). The CDR3 has 15 amino acids. This chain's CDR3 is CATSRDPYSNYGYTF. In DNA form, the CDR3 reads TGTGCCACCAGCAGAGATCCCTACTCTAACTATGGCTACACCTTC.

V gene TRBV2 combines with J gene TRBJ2-1; weak D call: TRBD1 (6 bases). Trimming pared 2 bases from V and 7 bases from J, leaving 12 bases between. The CDR3 covers 14 residues. Germline V CDR1 and CDR2: SNHLY, FYNNEI. The DNA of the CDR3 is TGTGCCAGCAGTGAAAGTAAGGGGACAAATGAGCAGTTCTTC. Its protein is CASSESKGTNEQFF.

The chain recombines TRBV27 with TRBJ2-7, with TRBD1 matching 9 bases. Losses at the gene ends were 8 bases for V and 9 bases for J; bases not matched to a gene: 5. The germline V gene encodes CDR1 MNHEY and CDR2 SMNVEV (reference sequence). The CDR3 has 11 residues. The CDR3 region is CASGGTGRQYF. Written as DNA, the CDR3 is TGTGCCAGCGGTGGGACAGGGCGGCAGTACTTC.